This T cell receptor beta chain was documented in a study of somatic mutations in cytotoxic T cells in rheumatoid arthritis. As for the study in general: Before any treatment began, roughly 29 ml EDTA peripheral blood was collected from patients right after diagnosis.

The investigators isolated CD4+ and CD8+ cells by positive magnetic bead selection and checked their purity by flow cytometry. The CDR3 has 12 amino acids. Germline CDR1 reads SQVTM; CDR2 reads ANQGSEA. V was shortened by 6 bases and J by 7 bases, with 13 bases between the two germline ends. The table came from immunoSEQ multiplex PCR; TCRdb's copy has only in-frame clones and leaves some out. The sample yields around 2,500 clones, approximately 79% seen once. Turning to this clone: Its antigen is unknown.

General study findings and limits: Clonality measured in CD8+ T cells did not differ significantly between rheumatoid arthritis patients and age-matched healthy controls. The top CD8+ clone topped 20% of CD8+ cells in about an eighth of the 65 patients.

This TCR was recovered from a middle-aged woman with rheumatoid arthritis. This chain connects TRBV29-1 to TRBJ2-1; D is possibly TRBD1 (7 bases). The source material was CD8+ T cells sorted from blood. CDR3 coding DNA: TGCAGCGTCAAGGGGGCGGGAAATGAGCAGTTCTTC. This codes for CSVKGAGNEQFF.